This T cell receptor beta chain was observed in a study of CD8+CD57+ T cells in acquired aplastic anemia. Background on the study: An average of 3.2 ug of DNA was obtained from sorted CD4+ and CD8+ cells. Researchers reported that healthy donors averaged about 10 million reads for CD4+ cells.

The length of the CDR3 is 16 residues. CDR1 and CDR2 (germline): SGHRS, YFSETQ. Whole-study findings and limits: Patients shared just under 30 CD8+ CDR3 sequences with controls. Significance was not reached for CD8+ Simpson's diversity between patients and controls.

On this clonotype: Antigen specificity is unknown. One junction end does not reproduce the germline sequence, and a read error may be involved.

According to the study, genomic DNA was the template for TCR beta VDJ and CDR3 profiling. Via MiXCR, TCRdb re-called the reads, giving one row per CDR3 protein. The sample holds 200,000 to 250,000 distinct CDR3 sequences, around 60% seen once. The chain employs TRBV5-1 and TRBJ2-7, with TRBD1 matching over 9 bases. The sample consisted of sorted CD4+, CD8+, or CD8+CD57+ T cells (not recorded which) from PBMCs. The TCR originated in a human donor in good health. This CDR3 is CASSSSDRGASYEQYF. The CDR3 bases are TGTGCCAGCAGCAGTTCGGACAGGGGTGCTTCCTACGAGCAGTACTTC.